This TCR beta chain was recorded in a study of blood T cell repertoires in COVID-19 (dated by TCRdb to the early 2020s). Regarding the research as a whole: ImmuneRACE Cohort 3 recovered participants were defined by two consecutive negative NP/OP PCR tests, healthcare professional clearance, or symptom resolution. Samples from collaborators originated in the United States, Italy and Spain and spanned both the acute and convalescent phases of COVID-19. The material from the prospective study consisted of cDNA or gDNA derived from T cells, B-cell-depleted T cells, or PBMCs. The sample metadata nearly always contained a de-identified subject ID, COVID-19 status, age in years and sex. Subjects who had been exposed to COVID-19, were actively infected with it, or had recovered from it provided the deeply sampled blood TCRbeta repertoires that made up the dataset. The samples were drawn from two sources: the first 160 participants of the ongoing ImmuneRACE study, and fewer than 1,500 subjects contributed by 6 global collaborators. The repertoires were released in a freely available public database meant as a resource for research on the immune response to SARS-CoV-2. Where available, HLA class I and class II types were taken from metadata supplied by the sample provider and were not determined by assay-based typing.

Notes on this clone: The antigen this receptor binds is unknown. Base qualities are not recorded, but no much larger clone differs from it by a single base.

Paper-wide results and their limitations: How much clinical and demographic metadata was included differed by source and by participant, and the metadata was provided uncurated.

TCRbeta CDR3 regions were amplified from genomic DNA by means of the immunoSEQ Assay, a bias-controlled multiplex PCR. In the paper's pipeline: Within the assay, amplification of reference gene primers was used to estimate how many nucleated cells each sample contained. To quantify the absolute abundance of each unique TCRbeta CDR3 rearrangement, sequence reads were collapsed and filtered. For each sample, productive Simpson clonality was calculated by taking the square root of Simpson's diversity index across productive rearrangements. Not all clones reach the TCRdb copy of this immuneACCESS table, which keeps in-frame sequences only. Checked studies attribute under half of the gap to unresolved V genes and leave the rest unexplained. V and J calls and clone size are copied from that table; D and trimming were computed from the DNA. The sample table records 250,000 to 350,000 clones; 88% of these occur just once. Clones ranked in the top ten supply 2% to 2.5% of the sample.

Enrolling through a virtual design, the prospective study's participants ranged in age from about 18 to 89 years and lived across some 23 United States geographic areas. To assign participants to cohorts, the prospective study relied on clinical history that participants themselves reported in a screening survey and a study questionnaire. In the prospective study, whole blood, serum and a nasopharyngeal or oropharyngeal swab were collected from each participant by mobile phlebotomists. Participants in the prospective study had the option to provide additional blood draws and questionnaires over a roughly 2-month period. Before DNA extraction, blood samples from the prospective study were shipped at room temperature or frozen. The CDR3 runs 13 residues from the cysteine to the phenylalanine. Kept here is only the CDR3 DNA, which spans 39 bases and is read in frame from base 1. CDR1 and CDR2 (SGHVS, FNYEAQ) derive from the germline V gene. V is trimmed back by 5 bases and J by 9 bases, and the junction contains 7 bases that no gene match accounts for.

The chain was built from TRBV7-6 and TRBJ2-1; a stretch of 7 junction bases matches TRBD1. The clonotype comes from a woman aged 55-69 years in a cohort exposed to, infected with or recovered from COVID-19 (not recorded which). The sample was PBMCs or T cells enriched from blood (not recorded which). The CDR3 corresponds to CASSPDRAREQFF. The sequence in DNA is TGTGCCAGCAGCCCAGACAGGGCCCGTGAGCAGTTCTTC.